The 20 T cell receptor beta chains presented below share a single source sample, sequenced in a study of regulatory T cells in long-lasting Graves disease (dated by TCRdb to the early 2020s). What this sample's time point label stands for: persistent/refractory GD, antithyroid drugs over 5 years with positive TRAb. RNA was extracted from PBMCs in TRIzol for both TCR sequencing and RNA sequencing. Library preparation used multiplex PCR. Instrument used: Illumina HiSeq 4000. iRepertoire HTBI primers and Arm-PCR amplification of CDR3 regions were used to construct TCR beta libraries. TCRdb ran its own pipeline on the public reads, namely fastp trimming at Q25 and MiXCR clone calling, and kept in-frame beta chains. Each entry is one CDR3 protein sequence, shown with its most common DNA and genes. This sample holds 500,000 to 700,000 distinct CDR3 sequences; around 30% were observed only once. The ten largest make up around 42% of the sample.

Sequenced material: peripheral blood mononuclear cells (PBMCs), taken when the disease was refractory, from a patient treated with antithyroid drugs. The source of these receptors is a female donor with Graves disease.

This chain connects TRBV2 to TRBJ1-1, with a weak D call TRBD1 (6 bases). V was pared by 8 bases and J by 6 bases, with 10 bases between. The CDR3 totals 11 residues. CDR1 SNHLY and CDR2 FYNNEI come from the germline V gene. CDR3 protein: CASDGTSEAFF. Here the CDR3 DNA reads TGTGCCAGCGACGGGACATCTGAAGCTTTCTTT.

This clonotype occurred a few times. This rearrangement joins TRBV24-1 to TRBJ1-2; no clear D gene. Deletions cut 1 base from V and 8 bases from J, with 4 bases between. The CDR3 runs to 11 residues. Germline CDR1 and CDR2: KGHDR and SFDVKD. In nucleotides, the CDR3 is TGTGCCACCAGTGATTTAACGGGCTACACCTTC. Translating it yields CATSDLTGYTF.

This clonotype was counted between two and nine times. CDR3 coding DNA: TGCAGTGCGCGAGACGCGCGCGTCTCGCCCCTCCACTTT. It is translated as CSARDARVSPLHF. V is TRBV20-1 and J is TRBJ1-6, with no clear D. Germline V gene sequence: CDR1 DFQATT, CDR2 SNEGSKA (reference sequence). V gave up 6 bases and J gave up 13 bases, with 19 bases separating them. The CDR3 extends over 13 amino acids.

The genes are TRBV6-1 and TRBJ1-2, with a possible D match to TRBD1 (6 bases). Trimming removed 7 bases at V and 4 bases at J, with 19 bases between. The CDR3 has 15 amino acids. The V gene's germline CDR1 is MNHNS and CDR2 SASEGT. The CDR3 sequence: CASITDRTHVYGYTF. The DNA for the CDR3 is TGTGCCAGCATTACCGACAGGACCCATGTCTATGGCTACACCTTC.

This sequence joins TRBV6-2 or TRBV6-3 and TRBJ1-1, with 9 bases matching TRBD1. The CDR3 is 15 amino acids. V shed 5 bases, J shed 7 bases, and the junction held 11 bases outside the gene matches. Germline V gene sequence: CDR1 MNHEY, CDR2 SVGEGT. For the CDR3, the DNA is TGTGCCAGCAGTGAAAAGACAGGGGGATTTGGTGAAGCTTTCTTT. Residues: CASSEKTGGFGEAFF.

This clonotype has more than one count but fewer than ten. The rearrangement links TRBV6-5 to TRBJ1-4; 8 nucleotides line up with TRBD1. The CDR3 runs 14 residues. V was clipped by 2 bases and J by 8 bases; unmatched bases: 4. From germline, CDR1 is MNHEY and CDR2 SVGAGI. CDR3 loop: CASSYMSGGEKLFF. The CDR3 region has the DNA TGTGCCAGCAGTTACATGTCAGGGGGCGAAAAACTGTTTTTT.

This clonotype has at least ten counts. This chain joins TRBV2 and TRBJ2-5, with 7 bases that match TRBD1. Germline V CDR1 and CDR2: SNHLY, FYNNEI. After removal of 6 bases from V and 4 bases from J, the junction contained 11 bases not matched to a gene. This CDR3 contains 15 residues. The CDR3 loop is CASSGSEGAGETQYF. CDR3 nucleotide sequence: TGTGCCAGCAGCGGATCCGAGGGGGCAGGAGAGACCCAGTACTTC.

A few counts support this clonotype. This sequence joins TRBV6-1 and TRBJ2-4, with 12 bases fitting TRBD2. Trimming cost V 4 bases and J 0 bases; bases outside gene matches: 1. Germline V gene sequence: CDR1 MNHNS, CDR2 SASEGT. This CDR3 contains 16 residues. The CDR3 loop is CASSAGLAGAKNIQYF. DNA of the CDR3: TGTGCCAGCAGTGCGGGACTAGCGGGAGCCAAAAACATTCAGTACTTC.

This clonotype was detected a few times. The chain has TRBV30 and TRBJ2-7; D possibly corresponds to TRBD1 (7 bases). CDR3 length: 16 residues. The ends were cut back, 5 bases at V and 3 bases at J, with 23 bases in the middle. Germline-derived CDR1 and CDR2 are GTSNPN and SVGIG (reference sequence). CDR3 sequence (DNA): TGTGCCTGGCAACTCGGGTATCATCAGGGGGGCTACGAGCAGTACTTC. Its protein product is CAWQLGYHQGGYEQYF.

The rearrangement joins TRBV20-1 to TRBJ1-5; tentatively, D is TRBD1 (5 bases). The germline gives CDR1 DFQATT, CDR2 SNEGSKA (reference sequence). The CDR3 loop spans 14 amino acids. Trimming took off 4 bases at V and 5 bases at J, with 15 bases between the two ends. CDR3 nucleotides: TGCAGTGCTATCCCGGGGTTGGGGGATCAGCCCCAGCATTTT. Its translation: CSAIPGLGDQPQHF.

The DNA for the CDR3 is TGTGCCAGCAGCTTAGTGACGGGACTAGCGGAGCAGTACTTC. Protein sequence: CASSLVTGLAEQYF. V is TRBV7-9 and J is TRBJ2-7; 10 bases align to TRBD2. The germline V gene encodes CDR1 SEHNR and CDR2 FQNEAQ (reference sequence). The CDR3 is 14 residues long. Trimming cost V 1 base and J 7 bases; bases outside gene matches: 4.

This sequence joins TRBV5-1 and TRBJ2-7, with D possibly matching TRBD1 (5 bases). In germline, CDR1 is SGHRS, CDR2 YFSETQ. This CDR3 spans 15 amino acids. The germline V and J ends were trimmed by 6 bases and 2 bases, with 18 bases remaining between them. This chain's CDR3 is CASTPPTAKTYEQYF. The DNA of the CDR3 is TGCGCCAGCACCCCCCCGACAGCAAAAACCTACGAGCAGTACTTC.

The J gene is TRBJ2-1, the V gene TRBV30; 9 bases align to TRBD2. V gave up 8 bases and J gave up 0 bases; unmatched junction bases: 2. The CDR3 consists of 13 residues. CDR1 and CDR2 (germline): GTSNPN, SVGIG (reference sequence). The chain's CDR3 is CAGSGSSYNEQFF. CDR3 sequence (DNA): TGTGCCGGTAGCGGGAGCTCCTACAATGAGCAGTTCTTC.

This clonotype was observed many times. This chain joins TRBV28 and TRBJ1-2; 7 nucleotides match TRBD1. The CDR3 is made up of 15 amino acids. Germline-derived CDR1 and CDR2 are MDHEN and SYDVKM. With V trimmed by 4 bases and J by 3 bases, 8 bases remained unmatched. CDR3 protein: CASSSGGSEDYGYTF. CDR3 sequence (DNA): TGTGCCAGCAGTTCAGGGGGATCGGAGGACTATGGCTACACCTTC.

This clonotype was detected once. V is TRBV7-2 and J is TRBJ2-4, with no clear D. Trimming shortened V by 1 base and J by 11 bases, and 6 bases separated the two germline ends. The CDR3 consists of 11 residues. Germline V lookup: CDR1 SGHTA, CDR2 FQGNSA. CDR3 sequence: CASSLGGVQYF. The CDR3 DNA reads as TGTGCCAGCAGCTTAGGTGGGGTTCAGTACTTC.

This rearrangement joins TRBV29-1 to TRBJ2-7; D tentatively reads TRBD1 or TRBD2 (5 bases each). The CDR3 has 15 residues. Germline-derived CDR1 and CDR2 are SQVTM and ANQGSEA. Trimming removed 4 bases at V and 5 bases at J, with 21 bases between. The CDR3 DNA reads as TGCAGCGTTGCCTTTCGACTGGGACCTGGGGACGAGCAGTACTTC. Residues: CSVAFRLGPGDEQYF.

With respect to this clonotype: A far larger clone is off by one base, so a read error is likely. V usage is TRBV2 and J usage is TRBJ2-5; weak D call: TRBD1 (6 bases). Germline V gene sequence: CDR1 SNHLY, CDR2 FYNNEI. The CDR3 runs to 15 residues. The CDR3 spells CVSSEVGARGETQYF. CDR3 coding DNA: TGTGTCAGCAGTGAAGTGGGGGCCAGAGGAGAGACCCAGTACTTC.

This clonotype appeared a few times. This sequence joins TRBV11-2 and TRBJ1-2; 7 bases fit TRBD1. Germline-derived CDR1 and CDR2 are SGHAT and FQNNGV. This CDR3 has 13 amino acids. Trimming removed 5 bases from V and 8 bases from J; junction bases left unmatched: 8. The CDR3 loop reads CASSPGTDRGYTF. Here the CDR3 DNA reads TGTGCCAGCAGCCCTGGGACGGACAGGGGCTACACCTTC.

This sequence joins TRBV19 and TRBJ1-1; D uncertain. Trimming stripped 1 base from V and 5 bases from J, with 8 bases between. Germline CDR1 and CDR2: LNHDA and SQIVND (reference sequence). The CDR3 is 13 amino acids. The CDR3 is CASSIVHSTEAFF. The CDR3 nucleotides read TGTGCCAGTAGTATAGTGCATTCAACTGAAGCTTTCTTT.

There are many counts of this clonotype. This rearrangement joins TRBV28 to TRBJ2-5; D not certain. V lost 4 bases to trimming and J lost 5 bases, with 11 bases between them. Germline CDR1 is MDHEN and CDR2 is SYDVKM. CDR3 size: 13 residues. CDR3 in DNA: TGTGCCAGCAGTTCGGTGGCCCCGGAGACCCAGTACTTC. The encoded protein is CASSSVAPETQYF.